This is a list of T cell receptor beta chains from one sample in a study of blood T cell repertoires in COVID-19. TCRdb's copy holds only in-frame clones and misses some; the assay was immunoSEQ multiplex PCR. The data show tens of thousands of clones, with about four fifths seen just once and around 27% held by the top ten. Sequenced input: peripheral blood. Every receptor here comes from a human donor in a cohort sampled during active COVID-19. CDR3s include the opening cysteine and the closing phenylalanine or tryptophan. D genes are given only for firm matches. Some rows have no size entry. The others give once, few or many, or a class for an expanded clone.

D gene	V gene	J gene	clone size	CDR3 DNA	CDR3 protein
TRBD1	TRBV9	TRBJ2-7	NA	TGTGCCAGCAGCGTAACGGGACAGGGGTCCTACGAGCAGTACTTC	CASSVTGQGSYEQYF
TRBD2	TRBV28	TRBJ2-5	NA	TGTGCCAGCAGCCGAATCCCGGGACTAGCGGGACAAGAGACCCAGTACTTC	CASSRIPGLAGQETQYF
TRBD2	TRBV7-8	TRBJ2-2	NA	TGTGCCAGCAGTACCGTAGGGCACTGGGAGGGAAGCGCCGGGGAGCTGTTTTTT	CASSTVGHWEGSAGELFF
NA	TRBV2	TRBJ2-6	once	TGTGCCAGCGGGGGACAATACTCTGGGGCCAACGTCCTGACTTTC	CASGGQYSGANVLTF
TRBD1	TRBV7-8	TRBJ2-7	NA	TGTGCCAGCAGCTTAAGTTGGACAGGATCCTACGAGCAGTACTTC	CASSLSWTGSYEQYF
TRBD1	TRBV6-2/TRBV6-3	TRBJ1-1	NA	TGTGCCAGCAGTTACTCGGGGGACAGCGGCACTGAAGCTTTCTTT	CASSYSGDSGTEAFF
TRBD2	TRBV7-3	TRBJ2-2	NA	TGTGCCAGCAGCTTAGGGGGACTAGCGGGGAACGGGGAGCTGTTTTTT	CASSLGGLAGNGELFF
TRBD1	TRBV7-2	TRBJ1-2	NA	TGTGCCAGCAGCCCTCAGGGGGCGCCTAACTATGGCTACACCTTC	CASSPQGAPNYGYTF
NA	TRBV11-3	TRBJ2-2	NA	TGTGCCAGCAGCCCCATGTGGGGGCCCGGGGAGCTGTTTTTT	CASSPMWGPGELFF
TRBD1	TRBV9	TRBJ1-1	NA	TGTGCCAGCAGCGTAGAACAGGGGAATGAAGCTTTCTTT	CASSVEQGNEAFF
TRBD2	TRBV9	TRBJ2-3	NA	TGTGCCAGCAGCGCACTAGCGGGGGGGCGTGAAGATACGCAGTATTTT	CASSALAGGREDTQYF
NA	TRBV7-8	TRBJ1-1	NA	TGTGCCAGCAGTTTGCTGGAGGCCTCGGGCACTGAAGCTTTCTTT	CASSLLEASGTEAFF
NA	TRBV20-1	TRBJ1-4	NA	TGCAGTGCTAGTTTGCAGGGGTACCCTTACGGTGAAAAACTGTTTTTT	CSASLQGYPYGEKLFF
TRBD1	TRBV6-2/TRBV6-3	TRBJ2-7	NA	TGTGCCAGCAGTTACTTTATGGACAGGGGGCGGGAGCAGTACTTC	CASSYFMDRGREQYF
TRBD1	TRBV20-1	TRBJ1-1	NA	TGCAGTGCTAGTCCGGGACAGGGGTTAGCTGAAGCTTTCTTT	CSASPGQGLAEAFF
NA	TRBV12-3/TRBV12-4	TRBJ1-5	NA	TGTGCCAGCAGTTCCGCGAATCAGCCCCAGCATTTT	CASSSANQPQHF
NA	TRBV18	TRBJ1-2	NA	TGTGCCAGCTCACCCGACAGGTCCTATGGCTACACCTTC	CASSPDRSYGYTF
NA	TRBV19	TRBJ1-5	NA	TGTGCCAGTAGTATACGTATTAATCAGCCCCAGCATTTT	CASSIRINQPQHF
TRBD2	TRBV20-1	TRBJ2-3	NA	TGCAGTGCTAGTAGGCTAGCGGGGACTTCCAACACAGATACGCAGTATTTT	CSASRLAGTSNTDTQYF
TRBD2	TRBV7-6	TRBJ2-3	NA	TGTGCCAGCAGCTATCTAGCGGGGGCGGATACGCAGTATTTT	CASSYLAGADTQYF
NA	TRBV2	TRBJ2-7	NA	TGTGCCAGCAGTGAAGACGCAGGGTCCTACGAGCAGTACTTC	CASSEDAGSYEQYF
TRBD1	TRBV7-3	TRBJ1-2	NA	TGTGCCAGCAGCCAACAGGGGGGTCCCTATGGCTACACCTTC	CASSQQGGPYGYTF
NA	TRBV15	TRBJ2-3	NA	TGTGCCACCAGCAGTCTCCGCGGGGCAGATACGCAGTATTTT	CATSSLRGADTQYF
NA	TRBV12-5	TRBJ2-2	NA	TGTGCTAGTGGTTTTCGGGTGATCTCGAACACCGGGGAGCTGTTTTTT	CASGFRVISNTGELFF
NA	TRBV15	TRBJ1-5	NA	TGTGCTAGCAGCCAGGGCGGCAATCAGCCCCAGCATTTT	CASSQGGNQPQHF
NA	TRBV6-1	TRBJ1-5	NA	TGTGCCAGCAGTGACAGGCTTAGCAATCAGCCCCAGCATTTT	CASSDRLSNQPQHF
TRBD2	TRBV28	TRBJ2-7	once	TGTGCCAGCAGTTTTGTTAGCGGGGGGGCGAACGAGCAGTACTTC	CASSFVSGGANEQYF
NA	TRBV7-8	TRBJ2-3	NA	TGTGCCAGCAGCTTACGGCGGGGGCGCACAGATACGCAGTATTTT	CASSLRRGRTDTQYF
TRBD1	TRBV6-5	TRBJ2-7	NA	TGTGCCAGCAGTATCAATCCGGGACAGGCCTACGAGCAGTACTTC	CASSINPGQAYEQYF
TRBD1	TRBV6-2/TRBV6-3	TRBJ2-7	NA	TGTGCCAGCAGCTCCGGGACAGGAGGCTACGAGCAGTACTTC	CASSSGTGGYEQYF
NA	TRBV9	TRBJ2-2	NA	TGTGCCAGCAGCGTAGTAGGAGGACACACCGGGGAGCTGTTTTTT	CASSVVGGHTGELFF
TRBD1	TRBV5-6	TRBJ1-3	NA	TGTGCCAGCCGATGGGGACAGGGGACTGGAAACACCATATATTTT	CASRWGQGTGNTIYF
NA	TRBV4-1	TRBJ2-7	NA	TGCGCCAGCAGCCAAGATTTATCGAGCTCCTACGAGCAGTACTTC	CASSQDLSSSYEQYF
NA	TRBV7-3	TRBJ1-6	NA	TGTGCCAGCAGCTTAAACGGACACGGAAATTCACCCCTCCACTTT	CASSLNGHGNSPLHF
TRBD1	TRBV29-1	TRBJ1-4	few	TGCAGCGTTGAGGCCAGGGGGTCAGAAAAACTGTTTTTT	CSVEARGSEKLFF